This T cell receptor (beta chain) is from a study of blood T cell repertoires in COVID-19. The table came from immunoSEQ multiplex PCR; TCRdb's copy has only in-frame clones and leaves some out. The sample includes about 150,000 clones, approximately 81% seen only once; the top ten take roughly 2.5%. Trimming at V came to 4 bases and at J to 2 bases, leaving 19 bases not matched to a gene. The CDR3 extends over 20 amino acids. Germline V lookup: CDR1 SGHNT, CDR2 YYREEE (reference sequence). The V and J genes are TRBV5-4 and TRBJ2-5, with 11 bases identical to TRBD2. The TCR originated in a human donor with acute or convalescent COVID-19. The donor label of this sample is uncertain. The sequenced sample was peripheral blood. This CDR3 reads CASSPAMGGRLAGIQETQYF. The CDR3 DNA reads as TGTGCCAGCAGCCCCGCAATGGGGGGGCGACTAGCGGGGATACAAGAGACCCAGTACTTC.